Listed below are T cell receptor beta chains from one sample, sequenced in a study of blood T cell repertoires in COVID-19. Assay: immunoSEQ multiplex PCR; the TCRdb copy retains only in-frame clones and omits some. The sample shows more than 95,000 clones, over 75% of them seen only once. Material: peripheral blood. These receptors came from a human donor in a cohort sampled during active COVID-19. CDR3s include the opening cysteine and the closing phenylalanine or tryptophan. D genes are given only for firm matches. Size tells how often a clone was seen (once, few, many) or the class of an expanded clone, and some rows leave it out.

j_gene: TRBJ2-3
v_gene: TRBV3-1/TRBV3-2
d_gene: TRBD1
abundance: NA
CDR3nt: TGTGCCAGCAGCCAGGACAGGGGAGATACGCAGTATTTT
CDR3aa: CASSQDRGDTQYF

j_gene: TRBJ2-3
v_gene: TRBV29-1
d_gene: TRBD2
abundance: NA
CDR3nt: TGCAGCGTTGTTCGTCTAGCGGAAGCTAGCACAGATACGCAGTATTTT
CDR3aa: CSVVRLAEASTDTQYF

j_gene: TRBJ1-1
v_gene: TRBV14
d_gene: NA
abundance: NA
CDR3nt: TGTGCCAGCAGCCAAGAAACAGGATATAGCAACCTGAACACTGAAGCTTTCTTT
CDR3aa: CASSQETGYSNLNTEAFF

j_gene: TRBJ2-6
v_gene: TRBV19
d_gene: NA
abundance: NA
CDR3nt: TGTGCCAGCGAGACTTCTGGGGCCAACGTCCTGACTTTC
CDR3aa: CASETSGANVLTF

j_gene: TRBJ1-1
v_gene: TRBV19
d_gene: TRBD1
abundance: NA
CDR3nt: TGTGCCAGTAGTTCCTGGACGAGGGGGCGAGCTTTCTTT
CDR3aa: CASSSWTRGRAFF

j_gene: TRBJ2-3
v_gene: TRBV4-3
d_gene: TRBD2
abundance: NA
CDR3nt: TGCGCCAGCAGCCAAGAGGTTATTAGGAGCGGGAGGTGGGGAGATACGCAGTATTTT
CDR3aa: CASSQEVIRSGRWGDTQYF

j_gene: TRBJ1-1
v_gene: TRBV30
d_gene: NA
abundance: NA
CDR3nt: TGTGCCTGGAGTGTTGAAGGGGCTCTCAGGTTAAGAACTGAAGCTTTCTTT
CDR3aa: CAWSVEGALRLRTEAFF

j_gene: TRBJ2-2
v_gene: TRBV7-2
d_gene: NA
abundance: NA
CDR3nt: TGTGCCAGCAGCCCCCGAGCTTCTACAGGGTCCGGGGAGCTGTTTTTT
CDR3aa: CASSPRASTGSGELFF

j_gene: TRBJ2-3
v_gene: TRBV19
d_gene: TRBD1
abundance: NA
CDR3nt: TGTGCCAGTAGTATTAGGACAGGTAGCACAGATACGCAGTATTTT
CDR3aa: CASSIRTGSTDTQYF

j_gene: TRBJ2-5
v_gene: TRBV19
d_gene: TRBD1
abundance: NA
CDR3nt: TGTGCCAGTAGTATAGGTCGACAGGGACGCCCAGGGGGAGAGACCCAGTACTTC
CDR3aa: CASSIGRQGRPGGETQYF

j_gene: TRBJ2-2
v_gene: TRBV7-9
d_gene: NA
abundance: once
CDR3nt: TGTGCCAGCAGCCTACCCCTTCTGGGACAAAACACCGGGGAGCTGTTTTTT
CDR3aa: CASSLPLLGQNTGELFF

j_gene: TRBJ2-2
v_gene: TRBV6-2/TRBV6-3
d_gene: NA
abundance: NA
CDR3nt: TGTGCCAGCAGTTCGTCAGGGCTCACCGGGGAGCTGTTTTTT
CDR3aa: CASSSSGLTGELFF

j_gene: TRBJ1-5
v_gene: TRBV6-2/TRBV6-3
d_gene: NA
abundance: NA
CDR3nt: TGTGCCAGCAGTTACGCGGGGGGACCCAATCAGCCCCAGCATTTT
CDR3aa: CASSYAGGPNQPQHF

j_gene: TRBJ2-1
v_gene: TRBV6-2/TRBV6-3
d_gene: NA
abundance: NA
CDR3nt: TGTGCCAGCAGTTACTCGAAGTTCGGACTCAGCTCCTACAATGAGCAGTTCTTC
CDR3aa: CASSYSKFGLSSYNEQFF